This T cell receptor beta chain was recorded in a study of blood T cells in healthy people across ages. A second PCR, run for roughly 7 to 11 cycles, used a sample-barcoded 5' primer plus a J-beta primer mix. TCRdb redid the calling of the 5' RACE reads with MiXCR, one entry per CDR3 protein. The sample carries fewer than 2,000,000 distinct CDR3 sequences, about two fifths recorded once. Germline lookup yields CDR1 DFQATT and CDR2 SNEGSKA (reference sequence). The V end was cut by 5 bases, the J end by 4 bases, with 18 bases between. The CDR3 length is 14 residues. This clonotype was obtained from a human donor in good health. Sequencing was performed on blood. The chain joins TRBV20-1 to TRBJ2-7, with D uncertain. In nucleotides, the CDR3 is TGCAGTGCTGGCCGCCCTCCATCTACGTACGAGCAGTACTTC. This sequence encodes CSAGRPPSTYEQYF.